This T cell receptor beta chain derives from a study of shared clonotypes between healthy human individuals. As concerns this clone: Its antigen remains unknown.

Study-level findings and limits: When naive CD4 clonotypes were compared across several donors, about 4.8% were shared.

This CDR3 spans 12 amino acids. Germline CDR1 reads MDHEN; CDR2 reads SYDVKM. V lost 7 bases and J lost 8, with 9 bases in between. The protocol was immunoSEQ multiplex PCR, while the TCRdb copy is restricted to in-frame clones and leaves out a portion. The sample has about 2 million clones; 90% to 95% are singletons. The receptor was isolated from a man younger than 30 in good health. The sequencing input was naive CD4+ T cells sorted from blood. Subset meaning: CD45RA+ positively selected. This chain uses TRBV28 with TRBJ1-6; D uncertain. The CDR3 nucleotides are TGTGCCAGCAAAATTCTGCATTCACCCCTCCACTTT. Translating gives CASKILHSPLHF. Using reference TRBV28 and TRBJ1-6 for the parts outside the CDR3, the full variable domain is DVKVTQSSRYLVKRTGEKVFLECVQDMDHENMFWYRQDPGLGLRLIYFSYDVKMKEKGDIPEGYSVSREKKERFSLILESASTNQTSMYLCASKILHSPLHFGNGTRLTVT.